Presented here are 32 T cell receptor beta chains from one specimen sequenced in a study of cytomegalovirus exposure and HLA in healthy donors. 60 Vbeta and 13 Jbeta primers were used in PCR. Repertoires were generated with immunoSEQ multiplex PCR, while TCRdb's copy carries only in-frame clones and drops some. This table has about 110,000 clones, more than 60% appearing once. The specimen was PBMCs. Receptors originate from a woman between 40 and 50 years old in good health and CMV-seronegative.

The table lists this clone with a few counts. This chain uses TRBV4-1 with TRBJ2-5, with 8 bases that match TRBD1. The CDR3 is 14 amino acids. V was pared by 4 bases and J by 5 bases, with 6 bases of the junction left unmatched. CDR1 is MGHRA and CDR2 is YSYEKL in the germline V gene. CDR3: CASSRTGRGETQYF. The DNA of the CDR3 is TGCGCCAGCAGCCGGACAGGGCGCGGCGAGACCCAGTACTTC.

This clone was seen a handful of times. This chain connects TRBV7-2 to TRBJ1-5; D call uncertain. Germline CDR1 reads SGHTA; CDR2 reads FQGNSA. V was pared by 6 bases and J by 0 bases, with 9 bases between. The CDR3 extends over 14 amino acids. The CDR3, as DNA: TGTGCCAGCAGTCCGGGTAATAGCAATCAGCCCCAGCATTTT. Encoded protein: CASSPGNSNQPQHF.

The chain uses TRBV6-1 and TRBJ1-2; D is possibly TRBD1 (5 bases). The germline V gene encodes CDR1 MNHNS and CDR2 SASEGT. The CDR3 has 15 amino acids. V was shortened by 0 bases and J by 5 bases, with 13 bases between the two germline ends. The CDR3 DNA is TGTGCCAGCAGTGAAGCGGGCCGGGGGAAGTATGGCTACACCTTC. Protein sequence: CASSEAGRGKYGYTF.

The chain employs TRBV27 and TRBJ2-7; 11 bases are a match to TRBD1. The CDR3 runs to 16 residues. V lost 6 bases, J lost 2 bases, and 9 bases stayed unmatched. The germline CDR1 and CDR2 sequences are MNHEY and SMNVEV (reference sequence). The CDR3 sequence is CASSSGQGAIPYEQYF. The CDR3 bases are TGTGCCAGCAGCTCCGGACAGGGGGCAATACCCTACGAGCAGTACTTC.

This clone was detected a few times. The chain links TRBV5-1 to TRBJ2-2; 9 bases map to TRBD2. Germline V lookup: CDR1 SGHRS, CDR2 YFSETQ. The CDR3 contains 13 residues. The ends lost 4 bases at V and 6 bases at J; junction bases unmatched: 1. The CDR3 DNA reads as TGCGCCAGCAGCCGCGGGGGGGCCGGGGAGCTGTTTTTT. Its translation: CASSRGGAGELFF.

This clone was recorded a few times. This rearrangement joins TRBV5-1 to TRBJ2-1; 7 bases line up with TRBD1. V lost 4 bases to trimming and J lost 12 bases; unmatched junction nucleotides: 19. Germline V lookup: CDR1 SGHRS, CDR2 YFSETQ. This CDR3 region has 16 residues. The DNA for the CDR3 is TGCGCCAGCAGCGCCAAGTACGGGACAGCCAACTACGGGCAGTTCTTC. As protein: CASSAKYGTANYGQFF. The variable domain in full, completed from reference TRBV5-1 and TRBJ2-1, reads KAGVTQTPRYLIKTRGQQVTLSCSPISGHRSVSWYQQTPGQGLQFLFEYFSETQRNKGNFPGRFSGRQFSNSRSEMNVSTLELGDSALYLCASSAKYGTANYGQFFGPGTRLTVL.

The chain links TRBV7-2 to TRBJ2-7; 8 nucleotides match TRBD2. Germline values: CDR1 SGHTA, CDR2 FQGNSA. The CDR3 runs to 14 residues. Trimming removed 4 bases from V and 5 bases from J; junction bases left unmatched: 7. The CDR3 reads CASSSPGGPDEQYF. CDR3 DNA: TGTGCCAGCAGCTCACCGGGGGGGCCCGACGAGCAGTACTTC.

The J gene is TRBJ1-1, the V gene TRBV6-1; D is undetermined. Germline assignment: CDR1 MNHNS and CDR2 SASEGT. CDR3 length: 14 residues. V was clipped by 2 bases and J by 0 bases, with 7 bases between them. The CDR3 sequence is CASSESLLNTEAFF. CDR3 DNA sequence: TGTGCCAGCAGTGAAAGCCTATTGAACACTGAAGCTTTCTTT.

This chain connects TRBV13 to TRBJ2-3; D may be TRBD1 (6 bases). The germline gives CDR1 PRHDT, CDR2 FYEKMQ (reference sequence). Trimming cost V 4 bases and J 2 bases, with 13 bases left between them. This CDR3 is built from 15 residues. The CDR3 DNA is TGTGCCAGCAGCTCACAGGGCCTAACCACAGATACGCAGTATTTT. Protein product: CASSSQGLTTDTQYF.

In its sample, this clone was seen a few times. This chain links TRBV28 with TRBJ1-2, with TRBD1 identical over 9 bases. This CDR3 has 15 residues. Germline assignment: CDR1 MDHEN and CDR2 SYDVKM. V lost 6 bases and J lost 7; bases outside the gene matches: 12. In nucleotides, the CDR3 is TGTGCCAGCAGCAACCCAGTAGGACAGGGGAGTGGCTACACCTTC. Its protein is CASSNPVGQGSGYTF.

V usage is TRBV2 and J usage is TRBJ2-1, with 15 bases lining up with TRBD2. This CDR3 spans 17 amino acids. Unmatched junction bases numbered 4, after V lost 6 bases and J lost 1 base. The germline V gene encodes CDR1 SNHLY and CDR2 FYNNEI. For the CDR3, the DNA is TGTGCCAGCAGGGGGACTAGCGGGGGGCCTTCCTACAATGAGCAGTTCTTC. This gives the protein CASRGTSGGPSYNEQFF.

The chain employs TRBV28 and TRBJ2-5; 7 nucleotides line up with TRBD2. CDR1 is MDHEN and CDR2 is SYDVKM in the germline V gene. With V trimmed by 7 bases and J by 4 bases, 15 bases remained unmatched. The CDR3 runs to 16 residues. The CDR3 DNA sequence: TGTGCCAGCAAGCCTGGGCGCGGGAGCCGGGGAGAGACCCAGTACTTC. This encodes CASKPGRGSRGETQYF.

The chain carries TRBV19 and TRBJ1-2; D remains unclear. Germline lookup yields CDR1 LNHDA and CDR2 SQIVND (reference sequence). The CDR3 covers 16 residues. V was trimmed by 3 bases and J by 4 bases, leaving 18 bases between them. CDR3 in amino acids: CASSIGEPLPLYGYTF. CDR3 sequence (DNA): TGTGCCAGTAGTATTGGAGAGCCTCTTCCTCTCTATGGCTACACCTTC.

The chain couples TRBV7-2 to TRBJ1-1, with D possibly being TRBD1 (6 bases). Deletions cut 5 bases from V and 6 bases from J, with 13 bases between. There are 13 residues in the CDR3. Germline V CDR1 and CDR2: SGHTA, FQGNSA. The CDR3 loop is CASSNAGAPEAFF. CDR3 nucleotides: TGTGCCAGCAGCAACGCAGGGGCACCTGAAGCTTTCTTT.

J is TRBJ2-7 and V is TRBV18; possible D gene TRBD2, 5 bases. The CDR3 loop spans 13 amino acids. V was trimmed by 3 bases and J by 3 bases, leaving 9 bases between them. Germline CDR1 KGHSH, CDR2 LQKENI. The CDR3 nucleotides are TGTGCCAGCTCACCCGGGGAAGGCTACGAGCAGTACTTC. Residues: CASSPGEGYEQYF. The whole variable domain, filled in from reference TRBV18 and TRBJ2-7, reads NAGVMQNPRHLVRRRGQEARLRCSPMKGHSHVYWYRQLPEEGLKFMVYLQKENIIDESGMPKERFSAEFPKEGPSILRIQQVVRGDSAAYFCASSPGEGYEQYFGPGTRLTVT.

The chain links TRBV6-5 to TRBJ1-6, with 9 bases fitting TRBD1. The germline gives CDR1 MNHEY, CDR2 SVGAGI. Trimming cost V 3 bases and J 2 bases; bases outside gene matches: 2. The CDR3 loop spans 16 amino acids. In DNA form, the CDR3 reads TGTGCCAGCAGTTATGGGACAGGGCCCTATAATTCACCCCTCCACTTT. It codes for CASSYGTGPYNSPLHF.

This chain uses TRBV1 with TRBJ2-1; the D segment call TRBD2 is taken from the table without a DNA check. TRBV1 corresponds to a pseudogene. The CDR3 consists of 19 residues. The CDR3 is CTSSQPLRLAGPSYNEQFF. In DNA form, the CDR3 reads TGCACCAGCAGCCAACCCTTGAGACTAGCGGGGCCCTCCTACAATGAGCAGTTCTTC.

A note on this clone: An end of the junction differs from the germline gene, which may be a read error. The sample has other DNA sequences that encode this CDR3 too. The V call is TRBV6-6, the J call TRBJ2-1; D remains unclear. This CDR3 region has 15 residues. The germline CDR1 and CDR2 sequences are MNHNY and SVGAGI (reference sequence). The CDR3 loop is CASSYLVDTYNEQFF. CDR3 nucleotide sequence: TGTGCCAGCAGTTATTTGGTAGACACCTACAACGAGCAGTTCTTC.

Notes on this clone: Since the CDR3 does not end with the conserved phenylalanine or tryptophan, this likely comes from a read error. Because the CDR3's place on the DNA is in doubt, the DNA is left out and the CDR3 is given as listed by TCRdb. V gene TRBV28 combines with J gene TRBJ1-2; the table's D call, TRBD1, has no DNA check behind it. The CDR3 sequence runs 14 residues, both termini included. Germline V gene sequence: CDR1 MDHEN, CDR2 SYDVKM. CDR3 region: CASSSGQGYYGYTL.

The chain links TRBV9 to TRBJ1-1; D unclear. The CDR3 covers 17 residues. Trimming stripped 6 bases from V and 0 bases from J, with 21 bases between. Germline CDR1 and CDR2: SGDLS and YYNGEE. The CDR3 sequence is CASTLGAEAFMNTEAFF. The CDR3 coding sequence is TGTGCCAGCACCCTCGGAGCCGAGGCTTTCATGAACACTGAAGCTTTCTTT.

The genes are TRBV27 and TRBJ2-7; 9 bases map to TRBD2. Per germline, CDR1 MNHEY and CDR2 SMNVEV (reference sequence). The CDR3 is 14 amino acids. After removal of 4 bases from V and 3 bases from J, the junction contained 4 bases not matched to a gene. As DNA, the CDR3 is TGTGCCAGCAGTTCACTAGCGGGCAACTACGAGCAGTACTTC. Protein product: CASSSLAGNYEQYF.

This chain uses TRBV5-8 with TRBJ1-1; D not resolved. V was cut by 4 bases and J by 1 base, with 11 bases left in between. Germline CDR1 SGHTS, CDR2 YDEGEE. CDR3 length: 14 residues. The CDR3 DNA is TGTGCCAGCAGCCCTGAACCGGGGAACACTGAAGCTTTCTTT. This codes for CASSPEPGNTEAFF.

CDR3 protein: CASSYWTGGTETQYF. Written as DNA, the CDR3 is TGTGCCAGCAGTTATTGGACAGGGGGGACGGAGACCCAGTACTTC. The chain joins TRBV6-6 to TRBJ2-5; 10 positions match TRBD1. Trimming cost V 3 bases and J 5 bases; bases outside gene matches: 6. The CDR3 runs 15 residues. The V gene's germline CDR1 is MNHNY and CDR2 SVGAGI (reference sequence).

The chain has TRBV7-7 and TRBJ2-3; 9 bases fit TRBD2. V was pared by 5 bases and J by 1 base, with 1 base of the junction left unmatched. The germline CDR1 and CDR2 sequences are SSHAT and FNYEAQ (reference sequence). The length of the CDR3 is 14 residues. The CDR3, as DNA: TGTGCCAGCAGCCCTAGCGGGGGCACAGATACGCAGTATTTT. Residues: CASSPSGGTDTQYF.

The chain is built from TRBV6-6 and TRBJ2-7; D is perhaps TRBD1 (6 bases). Germline CDR1 reads MNHNY; CDR2 reads SVGAGI (reference sequence). The CDR3 covers 13 residues. Trimming stripped 7 bases from V and 2 bases from J, with 12 bases between. This CDR3 reads CASTRQDPYEQYF. CDR3 nucleotide sequence: TGTGCCAGCACCCGACAGGACCCCTACGAGCAGTACTTC.

This clone has just one count. This chain connects TRBV7-2 to TRBJ2-7; TRBD2 might be the D (5 bases). Germline values: CDR1 SGHTA, CDR2 FQGNSA. The CDR3 sequence is 14 residues long. V lost 7 bases, J lost 7 bases, and 20 bases lay in between. CDR3 in amino acids: CASMPRAAALEQYF. The DNA for the CDR3 is TGTGCCAGCATGCCGAGGGCAGCTGCGCTGGAGCAGTACTTC.

This clone was picked up a small number of times. This chain joins TRBV18 and TRBJ1-5; TRBD1 is a possible D gene (6 bases). V lost 5 bases, J lost 5 bases, and 10 bases lay in between. CDR3 length: 13 amino acids. Germline lookup yields CDR1 KGHSH and CDR2 LQKENI. As DNA, the CDR3 is TGTGCCAGCTCAGGGGGCGGCTATCAGCCCCAGCATTTT. This gives the protein CASSGGGYQPQHF.

The CDR3 protein is CASTLEVANTGELFF. As DNA, the CDR3 is TGTGCCAGCACCCTAGAGGTAGCTAACACCGGGGAGCTGTTTTTT. The gene calls are TRBV2 and TRBJ2-2; D call uncertain. V shed 7 bases and J shed 2 bases, with 14 bases lying between them. CDR1 SNHLY and CDR2 FYNNEI come from the germline V gene. CDR3 length equals 15 residues.

This sequence joins TRBV5-1 and TRBJ2-5; 12 positions match TRBD2. The J call may be wrong; the DNA end is better matched by TRBJ2-7. Germline CDR1 and CDR2: SGHRS and YFSETQ. This CDR3 has 15 residues. CDR3 sequence: CASSSRTSGVDEQYF. The CDR3 nucleotides read TGCGCCAGCAGCTCAAGGACTAGCGGGGTCGACGAGCAGTACTTC.

The sample holds a few counts of this clone. The chain carries TRBV4-3 and TRBJ2-5, with D possibly being TRBD1 (6 bases). Trimming left V 2 bases short and J 2 bases short, with 12 bases between. Germline CDR1 reads LGHNA; CDR2 reads YSLEER. The CDR3 contains 15 residues. The DNA for the CDR3 is TGCGCCAGCAGCCAAACCTATGGACAGCAAGAGACCCAGTACTTC. It yields the protein CASSQTYGQQETQYF.

J is TRBJ2-2 and V is TRBV7-3; the match to TRBD1 covers 7 bases. The CDR3 is 15 amino acids. Germline V CDR1 and CDR2: SGHTA, FQGTGA. After removal of 2 bases from V and 3 bases from J, the junction contained 3 bases not matched to a gene. The CDR3 region is CASSLRQGDTGELFF. DNA for the CDR3: TGTGCCAGCAGCTTACGACAGGGAGACACCGGGGAGCTGTTTTTT. Combining the CDR3 with reference TRBV7-3 and TRBJ2-2 gives the whole variable domain GAGVSQTPSNKVTEKGKYVELRCDPISGHTALYWYRQSLGQGPEFLIYFQGTGAADDSGLPNDRFFAVRPEGSVSTLKIQRTERGDSAVYLCASSLRQGDTGELFFGEGSRLTVL.

The chain links TRBV6-6 to TRBJ2-5, with 7 bases identical to TRBD2. The germline V gene encodes CDR1 MNHNY and CDR2 SVGAGI (reference sequence). The junction had 0 bases not matched to a gene; V was cut back by 1 base and J by 1 base. This CDR3 comprises 14 residues. CDR3 amino acids: CASSYLAGQETQYF. The CDR3 DNA is TGTGCCAGCAGTTACTTAGCGGGCCAAGAGACCCAGTACTTC.